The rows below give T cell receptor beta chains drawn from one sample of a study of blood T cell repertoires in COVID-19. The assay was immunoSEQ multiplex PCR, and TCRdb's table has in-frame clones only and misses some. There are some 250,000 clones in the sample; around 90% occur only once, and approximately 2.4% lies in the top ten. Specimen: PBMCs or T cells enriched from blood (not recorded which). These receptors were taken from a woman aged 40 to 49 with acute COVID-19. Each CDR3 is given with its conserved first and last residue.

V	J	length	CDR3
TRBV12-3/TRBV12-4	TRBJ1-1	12	CASSLGGLRAFF
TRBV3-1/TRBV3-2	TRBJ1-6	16	CASSQKGTGVSSPLHF
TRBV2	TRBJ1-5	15	CASSPPGVGNQPQHF
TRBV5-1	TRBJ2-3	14	CASSTYRGTDTQYF
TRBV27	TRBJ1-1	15	CASRSRGPINTEAFF
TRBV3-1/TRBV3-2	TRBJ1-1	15	CASSPRDRQNTEAFF
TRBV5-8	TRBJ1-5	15	CASSLEGAGNQPQHF
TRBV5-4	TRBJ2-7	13	CASSLDRSYEQYF
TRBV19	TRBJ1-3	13	CAKGQVPRSTIYF
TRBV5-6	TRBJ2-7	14	CASSLDRVSDEQYF
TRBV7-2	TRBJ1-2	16	CASSSINERVGHGYTF
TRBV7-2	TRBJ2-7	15	CASSLWGLTSYEQYF
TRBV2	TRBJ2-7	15	CASSAYGQGAYEQYF
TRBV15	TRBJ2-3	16	CATSRGQGARTDTQYF
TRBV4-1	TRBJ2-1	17	CASRELWAGGLYNEQFF
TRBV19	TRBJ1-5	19	CASSIDRTDSGYSNQPQHF
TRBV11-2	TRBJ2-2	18	CASSLGPGQGISTGELFF
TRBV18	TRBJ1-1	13	CASSRQSDTEAFF
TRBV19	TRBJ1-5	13	CASTFQGNQPQHF
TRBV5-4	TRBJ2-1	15	CASSSGLARYNEQFF